The source of this T cell receptor (beta chain) is a study of human T cells and chemical hapten exposure. As for time point: patch test 2, 6 weeks after DPC sensitization. The sample's treatment: therapeutic diphenylcyclopropenone sensitization with weekly scalp DPC. Patients had alopecia, were aged 18 to 70, and were not pregnant. CDR3 length equals 14 residues. V lost 4 bases to trimming and J lost 0 bases, with 13 bases between them. CDR1 SQVTM and CDR2 ANQGSEA come from the germline V gene. TCRdb used MiXCR to reprocess the RACE reads, holding one entry per CDR3 protein. The data contain 110,000 or so distinct CDR3 sequences, 9% to 9.5% of them singletons. This clonotype was seen ten or more times.

The sample was whole blood, taken in connection with sensitization to the hapten diphenylcyclopropenone (DPC). The clonotype was recovered from a woman between 40 and 55 years old with alopecia areata. Some clones in this sample may be carry-over from other donors' samples. This rearrangement joins TRBV29-1 to TRBJ2-7, with D perhaps assigned TRBD1 or TRBD2 (5 bases each). The CDR3 spells CSVGEPGTSYEQYF. CDR3 DNA sequence: TGCAGCGTTGGTGAACCCGGGACCTCCTACGAGCAGTACTTC.